This TCR beta chain emerged from a study of CD8 T cells in Susac syndrome. Reverse transcription used roughly 0.5 to 1 ug RNA and random hexamers. TCRdb passed the immunoSEQ multiplex PCR reads through MiXCR, listing each CDR3 protein once. The table lists around 150,000 distinct CDR3 sequences, approximately 95% of them singletons. Germline V gene data show CDR1 as DFQATT and CDR2 as SNEGSKA (reference sequence). This CDR3 has 12 amino acids. V gave up 6 bases and J gave up 5 bases, with 12 bases separating them. Details on this clonotype: Its specificity is unknown.

Diagnostic criteria for definite or probable disease, in their recently defined form, were met by the patients with Susac syndrome. Broader study findings: In Susac syndrome, CD8+ expansion was highest in TEMRA and active disease. TCR sequencing and HLA analysis covered a relatively small number of individuals.

The source is a human donor with Susac syndrome. Sequencing input: CD8+ T cells from PBMCs. The rearrangement uses TRBV20-1 and TRBJ2-3; weak D call: TRBD1 (6 bases). The CDR3: CSAAPGEDTQYF. The CDR3 nucleotides are TGCAGTGCAGCCCCAGGGGAAGATACGCAGTATTTT.